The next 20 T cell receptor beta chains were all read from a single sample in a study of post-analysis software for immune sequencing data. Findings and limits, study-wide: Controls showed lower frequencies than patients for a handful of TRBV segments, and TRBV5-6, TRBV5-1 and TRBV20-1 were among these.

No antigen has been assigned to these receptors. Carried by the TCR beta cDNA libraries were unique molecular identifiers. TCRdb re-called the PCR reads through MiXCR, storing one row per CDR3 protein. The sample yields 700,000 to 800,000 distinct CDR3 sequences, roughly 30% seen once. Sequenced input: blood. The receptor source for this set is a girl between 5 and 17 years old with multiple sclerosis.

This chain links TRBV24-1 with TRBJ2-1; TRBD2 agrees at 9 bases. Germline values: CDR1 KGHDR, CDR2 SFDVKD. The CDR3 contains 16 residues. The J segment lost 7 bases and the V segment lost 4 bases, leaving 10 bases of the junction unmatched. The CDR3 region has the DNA TGTGCCACCAGTGACCGGACTGGCGGGAGGGGAAATGAGCAGTTCTTC. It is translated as CATSDRTGGRGNEQFF.

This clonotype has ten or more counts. CDR3 sequence reads: CSASLASGSYEQYF. CDR3 sequence (DNA): TGCAGTGCTAGCCTCGCTAGCGGGAGCTACGAGCAGTACTTC. This chain uses TRBV20-1 with TRBJ2-7; 10 positions match TRBD2. Germline CDR1 DFQATT, CDR2 SNEGSKA (reference sequence). Trimming at V came to 3 bases and at J to 3 bases, leaving 5 bases not matched to a gene. This CDR3 comprises 14 residues.

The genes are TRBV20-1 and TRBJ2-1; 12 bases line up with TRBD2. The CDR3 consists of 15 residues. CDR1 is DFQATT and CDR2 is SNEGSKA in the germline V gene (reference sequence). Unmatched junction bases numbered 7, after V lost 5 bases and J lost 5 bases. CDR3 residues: CSAHLAGGRHNEQFF. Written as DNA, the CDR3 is TGCAGTGCTCATCTAGCGGGGGGGAGACACAATGAGCAGTTCTTC.

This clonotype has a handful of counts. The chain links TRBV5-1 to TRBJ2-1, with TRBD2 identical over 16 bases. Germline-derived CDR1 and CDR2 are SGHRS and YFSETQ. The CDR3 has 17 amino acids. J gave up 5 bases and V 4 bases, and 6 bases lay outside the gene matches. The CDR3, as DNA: TGCGCCAGCAGCCCGGGACTAGCGGGAGGGATAAACAATGAGCAGTTCTTC. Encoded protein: CASSPGLAGGINNEQFF.

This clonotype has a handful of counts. Here the CDR3 reads CATSDRGYSNQPQHF. Written as DNA, the CDR3 is TGTGCCACCAGCGACAGGGGCTATAGCAATCAGCCCCAGCATTTT. The gene calls are TRBV24-1 and TRBJ1-5, with TRBD1 matching over 8 bases. CDR1 is KGHDR and CDR2 is SFDVKD in the germline V gene. Trimming removed 7 bases from V and 0 bases from J; junction bases left unmatched: 4. The length of the CDR3 is 15 residues.

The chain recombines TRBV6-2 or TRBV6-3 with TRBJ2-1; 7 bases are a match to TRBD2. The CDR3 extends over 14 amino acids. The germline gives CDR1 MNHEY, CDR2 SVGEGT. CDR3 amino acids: CAIRRLAGYNEQFF. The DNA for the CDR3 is TGTGCTATTCGCCGACTAGCAGGCTACAATGAGCAGTTCTTC.

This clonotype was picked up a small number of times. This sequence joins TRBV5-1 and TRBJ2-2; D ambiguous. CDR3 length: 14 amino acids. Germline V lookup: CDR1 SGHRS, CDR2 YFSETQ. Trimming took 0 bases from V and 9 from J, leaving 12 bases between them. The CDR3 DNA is TGCGCCAGCAGCTTGGCAGGCCAGGTCCGGGAGCTGTTTTTT. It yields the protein CASSLAGQVRELFF.

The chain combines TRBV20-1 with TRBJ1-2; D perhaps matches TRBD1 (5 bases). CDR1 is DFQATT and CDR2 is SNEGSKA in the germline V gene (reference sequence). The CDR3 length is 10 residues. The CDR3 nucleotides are TGCAGGGGGTTAGGGGTGGGCTACACCTTC. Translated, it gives CRGLGVGYTF.

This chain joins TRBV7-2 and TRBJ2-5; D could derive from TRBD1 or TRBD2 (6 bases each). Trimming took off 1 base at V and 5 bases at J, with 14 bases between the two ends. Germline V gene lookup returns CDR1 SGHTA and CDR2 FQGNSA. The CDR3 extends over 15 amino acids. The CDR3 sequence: CASSLEGGRGETQYF. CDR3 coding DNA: TGTGCCAGCAGCTTAGAGGGGGGACGAGGGGAGACCCAGTACTTC. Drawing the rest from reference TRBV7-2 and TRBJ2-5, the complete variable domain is GAGVSQSPSNKVTEKGKDVELRCDPISGHTALYWYRQSLGQGLEFLIYFQGNSAPDKSGLPSDRFSAERTGGSVSTLTIQRTQQEDSAVYLCASSLEGGRGETQYFGPGTRLLVL.

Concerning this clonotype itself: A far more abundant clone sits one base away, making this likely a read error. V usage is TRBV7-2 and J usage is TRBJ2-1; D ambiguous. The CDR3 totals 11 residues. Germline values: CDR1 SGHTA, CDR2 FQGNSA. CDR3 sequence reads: CASSAYDEQFF. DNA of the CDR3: TGTGCCAGCAGCGCCTACGATGAGCAGTTCTTC.

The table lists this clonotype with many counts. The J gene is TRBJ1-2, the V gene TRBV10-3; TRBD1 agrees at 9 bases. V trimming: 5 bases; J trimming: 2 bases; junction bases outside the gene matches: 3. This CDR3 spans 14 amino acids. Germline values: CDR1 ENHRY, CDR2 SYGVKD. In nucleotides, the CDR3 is TGTGCCATCAGTAACAGGGGGCGGAACTATGGCTACACCTTC. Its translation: CAISNRGRNYGYTF.

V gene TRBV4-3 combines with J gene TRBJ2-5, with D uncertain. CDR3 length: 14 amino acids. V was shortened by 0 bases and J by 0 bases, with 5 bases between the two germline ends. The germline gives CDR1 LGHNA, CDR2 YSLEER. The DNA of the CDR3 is TGCGCCAGCAGCCAAGATCTGTACCAAGAGACCCAGTACTTC. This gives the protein CASSQDLYQETQYF.

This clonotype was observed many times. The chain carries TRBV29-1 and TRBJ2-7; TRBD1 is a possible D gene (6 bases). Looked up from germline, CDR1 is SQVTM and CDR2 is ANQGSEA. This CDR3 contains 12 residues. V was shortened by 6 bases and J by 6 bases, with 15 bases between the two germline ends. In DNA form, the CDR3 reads TGCAGCGTCCTAACAGGGTTCTCCGAGCAGTACTTC. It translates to CSVLTGFSEQYF.

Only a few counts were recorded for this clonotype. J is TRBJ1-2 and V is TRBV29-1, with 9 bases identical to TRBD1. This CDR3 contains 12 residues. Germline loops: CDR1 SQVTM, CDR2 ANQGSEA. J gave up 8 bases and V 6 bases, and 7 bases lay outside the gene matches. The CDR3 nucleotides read TGCAGCGTACGGTGGGACAGGGAAGGCTACACCTTC. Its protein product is CSVRWDREGYTF.

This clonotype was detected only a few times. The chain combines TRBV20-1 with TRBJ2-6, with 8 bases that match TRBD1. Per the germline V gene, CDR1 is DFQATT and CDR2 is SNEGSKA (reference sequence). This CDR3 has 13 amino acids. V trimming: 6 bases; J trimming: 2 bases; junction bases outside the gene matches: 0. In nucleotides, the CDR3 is TGCAGTGCCAGGGGGCCTGGGGCCAACGTCCTGACTTTC. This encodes CSARGPGANVLTF.

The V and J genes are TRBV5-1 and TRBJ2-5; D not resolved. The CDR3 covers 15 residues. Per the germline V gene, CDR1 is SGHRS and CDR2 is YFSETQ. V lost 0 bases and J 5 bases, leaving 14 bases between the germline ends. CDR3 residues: CASSLAGRFGETQYF. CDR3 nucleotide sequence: TGCGCCAGCAGCTTGGCCGGGCGGTTCGGGGAGACCCAGTACTTC.

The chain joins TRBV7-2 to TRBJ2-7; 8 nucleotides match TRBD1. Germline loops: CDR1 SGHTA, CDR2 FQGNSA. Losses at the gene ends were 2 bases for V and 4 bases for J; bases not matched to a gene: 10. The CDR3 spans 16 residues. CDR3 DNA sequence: TGTGCCAGCAGCTTATTCCTGGACAGGGTGGATTACGAGCAGTACTTC. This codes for CASSLFLDRVDYEQYF.

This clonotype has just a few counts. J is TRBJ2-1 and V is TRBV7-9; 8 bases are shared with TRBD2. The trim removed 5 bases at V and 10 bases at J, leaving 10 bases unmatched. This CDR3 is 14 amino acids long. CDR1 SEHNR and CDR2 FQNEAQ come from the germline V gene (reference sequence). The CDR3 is CASSPLRGAREQFF. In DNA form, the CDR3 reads TGTGCCAGCAGCCCCCTGCGGGGGGCGAGGGAGCAGTTCTTC.

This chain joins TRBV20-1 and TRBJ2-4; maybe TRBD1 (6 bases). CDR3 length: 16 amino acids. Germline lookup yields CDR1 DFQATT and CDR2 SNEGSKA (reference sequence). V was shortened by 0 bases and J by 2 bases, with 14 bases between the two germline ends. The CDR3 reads CSARDPAQGSKNIQYF. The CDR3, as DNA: TGCAGTGCTAGAGATCCCGCGCAGGGGTCCAAAAACATTCAGTACTTC.

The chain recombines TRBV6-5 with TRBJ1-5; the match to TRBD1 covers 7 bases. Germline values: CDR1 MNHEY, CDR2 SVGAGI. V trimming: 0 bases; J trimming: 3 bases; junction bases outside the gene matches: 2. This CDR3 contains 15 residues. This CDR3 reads CASSYSGTVNQPQHF. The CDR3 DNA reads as TGTGCCAGCAGTTACTCTGGGACAGTCAATCAGCCCCAGCATTTT.